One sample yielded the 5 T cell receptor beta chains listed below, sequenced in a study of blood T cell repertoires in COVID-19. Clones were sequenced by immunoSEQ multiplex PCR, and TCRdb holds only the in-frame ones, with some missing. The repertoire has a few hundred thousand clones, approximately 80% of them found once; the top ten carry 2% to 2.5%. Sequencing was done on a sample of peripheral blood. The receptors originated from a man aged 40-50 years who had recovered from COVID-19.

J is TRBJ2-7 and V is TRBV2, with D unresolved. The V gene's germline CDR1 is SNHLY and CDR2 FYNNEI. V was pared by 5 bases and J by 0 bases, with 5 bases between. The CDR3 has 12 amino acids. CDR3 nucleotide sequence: TGTGCCAGCAGTTACAACTCCTACGAGCAGTACTTC. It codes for CASSYNSYEQYF.

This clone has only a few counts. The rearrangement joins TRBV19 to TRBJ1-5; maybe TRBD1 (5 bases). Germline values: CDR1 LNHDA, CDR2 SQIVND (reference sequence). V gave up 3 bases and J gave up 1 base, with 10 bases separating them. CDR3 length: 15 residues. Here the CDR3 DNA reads TGTGCCAGTAGTATCTTCCGGGGGAGCAATCAGCCCCAGCATTTT. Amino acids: CASSIFRGSNQPQHF.

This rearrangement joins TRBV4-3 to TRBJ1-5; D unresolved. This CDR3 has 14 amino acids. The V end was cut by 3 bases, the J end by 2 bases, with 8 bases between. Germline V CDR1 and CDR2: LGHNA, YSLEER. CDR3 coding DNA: TGCGCCAGCAGCCATCAACGGGGCAATCAGCCCCAGCATTTT. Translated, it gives CASSHQRGNQPQHF.

This chain's CDR3 is CASSPTGVETQYF. Here the CDR3 DNA reads TGTGCCAGCAGTCCGACAGGGGTCGAGACCCAGTACTTC. The J gene is TRBJ2-5, the V gene TRBV13; 8 positions match TRBD1. Trimming removed 6 bases from V and 5 bases from J; junction bases left unmatched: 5. The CDR3 consists of 13 residues. CDR1 is PRHDT and CDR2 is FYEKMQ in the germline V gene (reference sequence).

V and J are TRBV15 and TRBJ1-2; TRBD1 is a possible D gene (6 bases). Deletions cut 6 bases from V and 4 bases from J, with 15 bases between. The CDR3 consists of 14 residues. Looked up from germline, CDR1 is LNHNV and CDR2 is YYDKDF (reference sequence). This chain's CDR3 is CATRKSGTLYGYTF. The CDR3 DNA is TGTGCCACCAGAAAGTCCGGGACACTCTATGGCTACACCTTC. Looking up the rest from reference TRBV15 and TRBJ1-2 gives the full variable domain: DAMVIQNPRYQVTQFGKPVTLSCSQTLNHNVMYWYQQKSSQAPKLLFHYYDKDFNNEADTPDNFQSRRPNTSFCFLDIRSPGLGDTAMYLCATRKSGTLYGYTFGSGTRLTVV.